This TCR beta chain was found in a study of immune heterogeneity within non-small cell lung tumors (dated by TCRdb to about 2018). For the wider study: Histology comprised a handful of squamous cell carcinomas, fewer than 12 non-squamous carcinomas and 1 tumor not otherwise specified. To look at intratumoral immune heterogeneity, the study ran whole-exome sequencing, RNA-seq and TCR beta repertoire sequencing on several spatially distinct regions taken from every NSCLC tumor. For mutant peptides 8 to 11 amino acids long, netMHCpan-3.0 predicted neoantigen binding to the HLA alleles of each patient. Transcriptome data were available for just approximately 44 loci from around twelve patients, whereas TCR repertoire analysis spanned 60 or so tumor loci from 15 patients.

Trimmed from V: 1 base; trimmed from J: 2 bases; junction bases lacking a gene match: 9. Per the germline V gene, MDHEN is the CDR1 and SYDVKM is the CDR2. Inclusive of the bounding cysteine and phenylalanine, the CDR3 is 17 residues long. Only CDR3 DNA is held: 51 bases, read in frame from base 1. What the study reported, not specific to this receptor: For the most part, high-frequency TCR beta clonotypes differed from one individual patient to another. A moderate positive correlation (R 0.3 to 0.35), which was statistically significant, linked local T-cell repertoire clonality to local tumor mutational burden. Identical dominant CDR3B clonotypes recurred across loci within a patient, yet different tumor locations also harbored unique high-frequency clones.

Of note for this clonotype: This receptor's antigen is unknown. No per-base quality is available; no much larger clone lies one base away.

The TCR beta CDR3 region was amplified with a multiplex PCR system, in which a first round of approximately 11 cycles was run using 32 V-gene forward and 13 J-gene reverse primers. The first PCR round was done with a QIAGEN Multiplex PCR Kit, and the primer sequences were filed in Chinese patent CN105087789A. Illumina universal primers were added in a second PCR round performed with the Phusion High-Fidelity PCR Kit. The TCR libraries underwent paired-end sequencing with a read length of 151 bp on the Illumina HiSeq X Ten platform. The original methods were these. Reads without multiplex PCR primers were removed using Cutadapt, read pairs were merged using PEAR, and CDR3 regions were called using MiXCR with default settings. Shannon entropy measured repertoire diversity, while clonality was calculated as one minus the Shannon entropy divided by the ln of the count of productive unique sequences. Clonotypes at a frequency of at least 0.5% were defined as dominant or high-frequency T-cell clones. The public reads were quality trimmed at Q25 with fastp and then assembled into clones with MiXCR by TCRdb, keeping productive beta chains. Rows matching on CDR3 protein sequence are summarized as one entry with the most common DNA and genes. Clone size and V and J calls follow TCRdb, not the original study. The sample has 20,000 to 25,000 distinct CDR3 sequences on record, approximately 26% of them singletons. The top ten constitute 4.1% of the sample.

The TCR template was genomic DNA extracted from bulk tumor tissue, and approximately 600 ng of gDNA was amplified for each sample. Multiple biopsies per primary tumor were taken during surgery, spaced as far apart as possible within the tumor mass. The study cohort was described as untreated, and the patients were newly diagnosed NSCLC cases having curative surgery. The samples came from fewer than 16 patients with newly diagnosed non-small cell lung cancer who were having surgery intended to be curative. Resected tumor masses were reviewed by two independent pathologists. Sequencing was performed only on DNA and RNA samples of high quality.

Sequences were obtained from lung tumor tissue. The V and J genes are TRBV28 and TRBJ1-2; TRBD1 fits 8 bases in the junction. The receptor was isolated from a man aged 35 to 55 with non-small cell lung cancer. For the CDR3, the sequence is CASSLYYLTGGNYGYTF. DNA sequence: TGTGCCAGCAGTTTATATTACCTCACAGGGGGGAACTATGGCTACACCTTC.